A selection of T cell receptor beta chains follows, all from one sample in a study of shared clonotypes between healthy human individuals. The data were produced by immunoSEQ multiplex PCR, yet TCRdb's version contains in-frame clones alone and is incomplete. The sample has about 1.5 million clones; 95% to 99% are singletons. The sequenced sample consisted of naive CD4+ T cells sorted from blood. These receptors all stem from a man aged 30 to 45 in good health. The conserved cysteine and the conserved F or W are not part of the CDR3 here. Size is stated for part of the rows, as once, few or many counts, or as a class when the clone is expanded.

CDR3 protein: SVGPGLNTEAF
clone size: NA
J gene: TRBJ1-1
V gene: TRBV29-1

CDR3 protein: ASSLNTGELF
clone size: few
J gene: TRBJ2-2
V gene: TRBV5-4

CDR3 protein: AWKRTQY
clone size: NA
J gene: TRBJ2-5
V gene: TRBV30

CDR3 protein: ASSPSPQRYYGYT
clone size: NA
J gene: TRBJ1-2
V gene: TRBV11-2

CDR3 protein: ASRTTSPSSGGRYGYT
clone size: NA
J gene: TRBJ1-2
V gene: TRBV28

CDR3 protein: ASSDRDIVAYEQY
clone size: NA
J gene: TRBJ2-7
V gene: TRBV10-2

CDR3 protein: ASSQDGASGTTDTQY
clone size: NA
J gene: TRBJ2-3
V gene: TRBV4-2

CDR3 protein: AGGQGAVSYEQY
clone size: NA
J gene: TRBJ2-7
V gene: TRBV2

CDR3 protein: ASSQGLAGATDYNEQF
clone size: NA
J gene: TRBJ2-1
V gene: TRBV5-6

CDR3 protein: ASSSRDRFQPQH
clone size: NA
J gene: TRBJ1-5
V gene: TRBV5-6

CDR3 protein: AWAREPTQY
clone size: NA
J gene: TRBJ2-3
V gene: TRBV30

CDR3 protein: ASSRRTGGYGYT
clone size: once
J gene: TRBJ1-2
V gene: TRBV19

CDR3 protein: ASSRRTGVIGNTGELF
clone size: NA
J gene: TRBJ2-2
V gene: TRBV18

CDR3 protein: ASSINSGPLTDTQY
clone size: once
J gene: TRBJ2-3
V gene: TRBV19

CDR3 protein: ASSDWTVKPGEQY
clone size: NA
J gene: TRBJ2-7
V gene: TRBV25-1

CDR3 protein: ASSRRTATNEKLF
clone size: NA
J gene: TRBJ1-4
V gene: TRBV28

CDR3 protein: ASSTGASNQPQH
clone size: NA
J gene: TRBJ1-5
V gene: TRBV6-1

CDR3 protein: ASSMTGWSSYEQY
clone size: NA
J gene: TRBJ2-7
V gene: TRBV28

CDR3 protein: ASSSGQGAGETQY
clone size: NA
J gene: TRBJ2-5
V gene: TRBV2

CDR3 protein: ASSLEGDRRNTGELF
clone size: NA
J gene: TRBJ2-2
V gene: TRBV5-1

CDR3 protein: ASSLLVGAGVGPYEQY
clone size: NA
J gene: TRBJ2-7
V gene: TRBV7-8

CDR3 protein: ASRGTSGSYEQY
clone size: NA
J gene: TRBJ2-7
V gene: TRBV2

CDR3 protein: ASSPRTGSETQY
clone size: NA
J gene: TRBJ2-5
V gene: TRBV18

CDR3 protein: ASSYGLAYNEQF
clone size: NA
J gene: TRBJ2-1
V gene: TRBV6-5

CDR3 protein: ASSKRRQGIYEQY
clone size: NA
J gene: TRBJ2-7
V gene: TRBV21-1

CDR3 protein: ASRRTGGEETQY
clone size: NA
J gene: TRBJ2-5
V gene: TRBV28

CDR3 protein: SVVGTRTYNEQF
clone size: NA
J gene: TRBJ2-1
V gene: TRBV29-1

CDR3 protein: ASSAGTGGTEAF
clone size: NA
J gene: TRBJ1-1
V gene: TRBV9

CDR3 protein: ASSSGLAGVQETQY
clone size: NA
J gene: TRBJ2-5
V gene: TRBV5-4

CDR3 protein: ASSLALAGGADTQY
clone size: NA
J gene: TRBJ2-3
V gene: TRBV7-9

CDR3 protein: SLGGAYNEQF
clone size: NA
J gene: TRBJ2-1
V gene: TRBV28

CDR3 protein: ASSFGTSGVFSYNEQF
clone size: NA
J gene: TRBJ2-1
V gene: TRBV7-9

CDR3 protein: ASRTGTWAYEQY
clone size: NA
J gene: TRBJ2-7
V gene: TRBV6-5

CDR3 protein: ATSNKGRGYNEQF
clone size: NA
J gene: TRBJ2-1
V gene: TRBV15

CDR3 protein: ASTRRGAGANVLT
clone size: once
J gene: TRBJ2-6
V gene: TRBV28

CDR3 protein: ASSMGQQTYEQY
clone size: NA
J gene: TRBJ2-7
V gene: TRBV5-4

CDR3 protein: ASSPEWSERTDNEQF
clone size: NA
J gene: TRBJ2-1
V gene: TRBV7-9

CDR3 protein: ASRPSGRNTGELF
clone size: NA
J gene: TRBJ2-2
V gene: TRBV11-1

CDR3 protein: ASSQVGQPQH
clone size: NA
J gene: TRBJ1-5
V gene: TRBV4-1

CDR3 protein: ASSMLRDAAYEQY
clone size: NA
J gene: TRBJ2-7
V gene: TRBV11-3

CDR3 protein: ASSEVKGTTGELF
clone size: NA
J gene: TRBJ2-2
V gene: TRBV2

CDR3 protein: ASSLTREKTQY
clone size: NA
J gene: TRBJ2-5
V gene: TRBV28

CDR3 protein: ATSRDRGEGSSF
clone size: NA
J gene: TRBJ2-1
V gene: TRBV15

CDR3 protein: ASTRVGIGNQPQH
clone size: NA
J gene: TRBJ1-5
V gene: TRBV6-6

CDR3 protein: ASSLSRQGFYEQY
clone size: NA
J gene: TRBJ2-7
V gene: TRBV27

CDR3 protein: AGKVGAGELF
clone size: NA
J gene: TRBJ2-2
V gene: TRBV2

CDR3 protein: ASNARFSRETDTQY
clone size: NA
J gene: TRBJ2-3
V gene: TRBV5-6

CDR3 protein: ASSVTRIGGYT
clone size: NA
J gene: TRBJ1-2
V gene: TRBV6-1

CDR3 protein: ASSQNGMNTEAF
clone size: NA
J gene: TRBJ1-1
V gene: TRBV6-5

CDR3 protein: ASSGHGQVLRLFEQF
clone size: NA
J gene: TRBJ2-1
V gene: TRBV9

CDR3 protein: ASSLKAKKTHYEQY
clone size: NA
J gene: TRBJ2-7
V gene: TRBV27

CDR3 protein: ASSLGRVDEQY
clone size: NA
J gene: TRBJ2-7
V gene: TRBV7-2

CDR3 protein: ASSIGQTNTEAF
clone size: NA
J gene: TRBJ1-1
V gene: TRBV7-9

CDR3 protein: ASSIGQGVWQPQH
clone size: NA
J gene: TRBJ1-5
V gene: TRBV11-2

CDR3 protein: SVEVKTQY
clone size: NA
J gene: TRBJ2-5
V gene: TRBV29-1

CDR3 protein: ASSIRETQY
clone size: NA
J gene: TRBJ2-5
V gene: TRBV19

CDR3 protein: ASSPTRDEKLF
clone size: NA
J gene: TRBJ1-4
V gene: TRBV18

CDR3 protein: ASSRDSSYEQY
clone size: NA
J gene: TRBJ2-7
V gene: TRBV18